Detailed here is one T cell receptor (beta chain). Its antigen has not been determined. Base qualities are not provided; no much larger clone lies one nucleotide away. In the paper's terms, the time point label means: about 28 days (+/-7) after the second vaccine dose. According to the study, the label for this sample's treatment or condition signals: meningococcal conjugate vaccine given as trial control. Vaccinee samples were obtained from the UK trials COV001 and COV002, which included a single-blind randomized controlled phase 2/3 trial of AZD1222 (ChAdOx1 nCoV-19) in healthy adults. For TCRbeta chain sequencing, PBMC samples from trial participants were taken at day 0 and at day 28 after the second dose. The CDR3 regions of human TCRbeta chains were analyzed by immunosequencing. The paper's data handling went like this. TCRs in the repertoires were matched against a reference library of SARS-CoV-2-specific TCRs that had been generated with the MIRA antigen-specificity platform. Breadth meant the fraction of unique TCRs that were SARS-CoV-2-associated, whereas depth meant the fraction of total T cells that were SARS-CoV-2-associated. Using the MIRA data, every spike-specific TCR was mapped to the spike region that the TCR reacted to and assigned to either a CD4 or a CD8 class. Log10-transformed breadth and depth values were compared by one-way ANOVA with Sidak's multiple comparisons tests. The source is immuneACCESS, and TCRdb retained only in-frame sequences with V and J called. Part of the clones is not carried over; for the studies checked, unresolved V genes explain less than half of this, and the remainder is unexplained. The D gene and trimming were derived from the DNA, and the V and J assignments and clone size from that table. The sample data list about 150,000 clones, and 65% to 90% of these were observed just once. Around 8.3% of the sample is held by the ten biggest clonotypes.

V drops 6 bases and J drops 0 bases, leaving 12 bases in between. From the cysteine through the phenylalanine, the CDR3 covers 15 amino acids. Only the CDR3 DNA is retained, 45 bases long and in frame from the first base. CDR1 and CDR2, looked up from the germline V gene, are MDHEN and SYDVKM. This entry comes from a study of T cell responses to AZD1222 COVID-19 vaccine (TCRdb year 2021). About the study as a whole: TCR sequencing covered some 250 trial participants: 200 to 220 given two doses of AZD1222 and around 26 given two doses of MenACWY control vaccine. Trial participants were enrolled by age into subgroups of 18-55, 56-69 and 70-plus years, and roughly 160, 29 and 62 TCR-sequenced participants, respectively, were included in these subgroups.

The research as a whole found: The vaccine-associated CD4 TCRs covered the entire spike protein, and the dominant responses fell in regions 160-218 and 743-854. A significant rise in spike-specific TCR breadth and depth was observed after two AZD1222 doses relative to day 0 and relative to MenACWY recipients. Because no day 14 peak-response samples were available, the repertoires could be characterized only after the peak T cell response. In the small 56-69-year group, the increase in depth fell short of significance, most likely because of low power. Conclusions about previously exposed vaccinees were limited because only six AZD1222 recipients were SARS-CoV-2 seropositive at baseline. Reportedly, almost half of the unique spike-specific TCRs recognized epitopes lying outside the regions that are mutated in the B.1.351 and B.1.1.7 variants. Most participants were white British and females outnumbered males, and the authors suggested that clonal diversity may have been underestimated.

This TCR was recovered from an adult who received the MenACWY meningococcal vaccine as a control. The input for sequencing was peripheral blood, taken 28 days after the second dose of the MenACWY control vaccine. Recombination linked TRBV28 to TRBJ2-1, and perhaps TRBD2 as D gene, on 6 matching bases. Here is the DNA: TGTGCCAGCAGCCCCCCCGGGGGCTCCTACAATGAGCAGTTCTTC. It translates as CASSPPGGSYNEQFF.